This passage covers 24 T cell receptor beta chains from one sample sequenced in a study of cytomegalovirus exposure and HLA in healthy donors. The table came from immunoSEQ multiplex PCR; TCRdb's copy has only in-frame clones and leaves some out. Here the sample spans 150,000 to 200,000 clones, about 90% being singletons. Specimen: PBMCs. These receptors all stem from a woman aged 25 to 39 in good health and CMV-seronegative.

In DNA, the CDR3 is TGCAGTGCTGGACAGGAGGAAGGCTACACCTTC. Protein product: CSAGQEEGYTF. The rearrangement links TRBV20-1 to TRBJ1-2, with 7 bases fitting TRBD1. Unmatched junction bases numbered 5, after V lost 5 bases and J lost 8 bases. CDR3 length equals 11 residues. Germline V CDR1 and CDR2: DFQATT, SNEGSKA (reference sequence).

The rearrangement uses TRBV19 and TRBJ1-5; D unclear. V was pared by 2 bases and J by 3 bases, with 8 bases between. Germline CDR1 is LNHDA and CDR2 is SQIVND (reference sequence). The CDR3 totals 14 residues. CDR3 amino acids: CASSIRPTNQPQHF. CDR3 in DNA: TGTGCCAGTAGTATACGGCCTACCAATCAGCCCCAGCATTTT. Based on the CDR3 plus reference TRBV19 and TRBJ1-5, the full variable domain is DGGITQSPKYLFRKEGQNVTLSCEQNLNHDAMYWYRQDPGQGLRLIYYSQIVNDFQKGDIAEGYSVSREKKESFPLTVTSAQKNPTAFYLCASSIRPTNQPQHFGDGTRLSIL.

This clone showed up just a few times. The chain employs TRBV4-3 and TRBJ1-2; no reliable D call. Germline assignment: CDR1 LGHNA and CDR2 YSLEER. With 0 bases removed from V and 4 bases from J, the gap between germline ends came to 15 bases. The CDR3 runs to 16 residues. The CDR3 DNA reads TGCGCCAGCAGCCAAGATTCCAGGCAGCAGACCTATGGCTACACCTTC. It yields the protein CASSQDSRQQTYGYTF.

The chain joins TRBV28 to TRBJ1-1; D might be TRBD1 (5 bases). Trimming removed 6 bases from V and 5 bases from J, with 25 bases in between. Germline CDR1 is MDHEN and CDR2 is SYDVKM. The CDR3 is 17 residues long. This CDR3 reads CASRLPRDGKVRTEAFF. The CDR3 DNA follows: TGTGCCAGCAGGTTGCCCCGGGACGGTAAAGTGCGGACTGAAGCTTTCTTT.

The chain carries TRBV6-1 and TRBJ2-3; TRBD2 is a possible D gene (6 bases). The V end was cut by 2 bases, the J end by 7 bases, with 25 bases between. The germline CDR1 and CDR2 sequences are MNHNS and SASEGT. The CDR3 contains 18 residues. Here the CDR3 reads CASSESLRYGRSLHTQYF. As DNA, the CDR3 is TGTGCCAGCAGTGAAAGTCTGCGGTACGGGAGATCCCTGCATACGCAGTATTTT.

The rearrangement joins TRBV6-1 to TRBJ2-7; 9 bases are shared with TRBD1. Germline CDR1 is MNHNS and CDR2 is SASEGT. V was clipped by 4 bases and J by 2 bases; unmatched bases: 3. The CDR3 has 14 residues. In DNA, the CDR3 is TGTGCCAGCAGTGGGACAGGGGTCGCCTACGAGCAGTACTTC. Protein: CASSGTGVAYEQYF.

The V call is TRBV4-1, the J call TRBJ2-3, with TRBD2 matching over 8 bases. Germline assignment: CDR1 MGHRA and CDR2 YSYEKL. This CDR3 region has 15 residues. V shed 1 base, J shed 4 bases, and the junction held 4 bases outside the gene matches. The CDR3 DNA reads TGCGCCAGCAGCCAAGCGGGGGGGCCGGCAGATACGCAGTATTTT. It is translated as CASSQAGGPADTQYF.

The rearrangement uses TRBV7-9 and TRBJ1-1; D is unclear. Between the trimmed V and J ends, which lost 5 bases and 5 bases, there was a span of 12 bases. This CDR3 has 13 residues. From germline, CDR1 is SEHNR and CDR2 FQNEAQ (reference sequence). Written as DNA, the CDR3 is TGTGCCAGCAGCGTGGGATGGAATACTGAAGCTTTCTTT. Encoded protein: CASSVGWNTEAFF.

CDR3 protein: CASSIPASGSSDTQYF. In DNA form, the CDR3 reads TGTGCCAGCAGCATTCCAGCTAGCGGGAGCTCAGATACGCAGTATTTT. The chain couples TRBV6-6 to TRBJ2-3, with 10 nucleotides matching TRBD2. CDR3 length: 16 residues. The V and J ends lost 6 bases and 4 bases, in that order; junction bases with no gene match: 10. Germline values: CDR1 MNHNY, CDR2 SVGAGI (reference sequence).

The chain couples TRBV27 to TRBJ2-5; possible D gene TRBD2, 5 bases. V dropped 5 bases and J dropped 5 bases, with 21 bases sitting between them. Germline V gene sequence: CDR1 MNHEY, CDR2 SMNVEV (reference sequence). CDR3 length: 16 residues. The CDR3 reads CASSTTRGLVGETQYF. CDR3 sequence (DNA): TGTGCCAGCAGTACCACTCGCGGGCTGGTTGGGGAGACCCAGTACTTC.

The rearrangement joins TRBV6-5 to TRBJ1-2; D may be TRBD1 (5 bases). V shed 8 bases and J shed 8 bases, with 18 bases lying between them. The CDR3 totals 13 residues. CDR1 and CDR2 from the germline V gene are MNHEY and SVGAGI. The CDR3 DNA is TGTGCCAGCTCCTCAATCAGGGATCGGGGCTACACCTTC. It translates to CASSSIRDRGYTF.

This clone was picked up one time. At the DNA level, this CDR3 is encoded by other sequences in the same sample as well. The J gene is TRBJ2-5, the V gene TRBV7-9; tentative D call: TRBD1 (5 bases). V was shortened by 5 bases and J by 1 base, with 14 bases between the two germline ends. The CDR3 covers 15 residues. Germline loops: CDR1 SEHNR, CDR2 FQNEAQ (reference sequence). CDR3 coding DNA: TGTGCCAGCAGCCTCCGGCAGGGCCCCCAAGAGACCCAGTACTTC. Amino acids: CASSLRQGPQETQYF.

The rearrangement uses TRBV11-1 and TRBJ2-5; 7 nucleotides agree with TRBD2. J was trimmed by 1 base and V by 5 bases; bases with no gene match: 13. CDR3 length: 17 amino acids. Germline V lookup: CDR1 SGHAT, CDR2 FQDESV (reference sequence). In DNA form, the CDR3 reads TGTGCCAGCAGCCCTTTTCCGTCGGGCGGGGGCCAAGAGACCCAGTACTTC. Its translation is CASSPFPSGGGQETQYF.

The chain recombines TRBV5-4 with TRBJ1-6; TRBD1 matches at 7 bases. The CDR3 consists of 15 residues. After removal of 5 bases from V and 0 bases from J, the junction contained 2 bases not matched to a gene. Germline-derived CDR1 and CDR2 are SGHNT and YYREEE (reference sequence). CDR3 coding DNA: TGTGCCAGCAGACAGGGGAGCTCCTATAATTCACCCCTCCACTTT. This gives the protein CASRQGSSYNSPLHF.

The CDR3 coding sequence is TGTGCCACCGAAAGGGCCAGGGGGCTCAATGAGCAGTTCTTC. Translated, it gives CATERARGLNEQFF. This rearrangement joins TRBV28 to TRBJ2-1; 8 nucleotides agree with TRBD1. The CDR3 covers 14 residues. The V gene end was trimmed by 10 bases and the J gene end by 6 bases; junction bases not matched to a gene: 11. CDR1 is MDHEN and CDR2 is SYDVKM in the germline V gene. Using reference TRBV28 and TRBJ2-1 for the parts outside the CDR3, the full variable domain is DVKVTQSSRYLVKRTGEKVFLECVQDMDHENMFWYRQDPGLGLRLIYFSYDVKMKEKGDIPEGYSVSREKKERFSLILESASTNQTSMYLCATERARGLNEQFFGPGTRLTVL.

This sequence joins TRBV9 and TRBJ2-7; TRBD2 aligns across 7 bases. The CDR3 is 15 amino acids. The germline V gene encodes CDR1 SGDLS and CDR2 YYNGEE. The ends lost 0 bases at V and 5 bases at J; junction bases unmatched: 8. CDR3 bases: TGTGCCAGCAGCGTAGCTGGTCGGGGGGTTGACGAGCAGTACTTC. Encoded protein: CASSVAGRGVDEQYF. The full variable domain, completed using reference TRBV9 and TRBJ2-7, is DSGVTQTPKHLITATGQRVTLRCSPRSGDLSVYWYQQSLDQGLQFLIQYYNGEERAKGNILERFSAQQFPDLHSELNLSSLELGDSALYFCASSVAGRGVDEQYFGPGTRLTVT.

The genes are TRBV7-2 and TRBJ1-2; TRBD1 might be the D (6 bases). The CDR3 consists of 13 residues. V was clipped by 5 bases and J by 3 bases, with 10 bases between them. CDR1 and CDR2 (germline): SGHTA, FQGNSA. In DNA, the CDR3 is TGTGCCAGCAGCCCCTACAGGGACTATGGCTACACCTTC. Translated, it gives CASSPYRDYGYTF.

The chain carries TRBV5-1 and TRBJ2-1; D is possibly TRBD2 (6 bases). V lost 8 bases, J lost 9 bases, and 15 bases lay in between. CDR3 length: 12 residues. CDR1 and CDR2 from the germline V gene are SGHRS and YFSETQ. This chain's CDR3 is CASTLGGGEQFF. The CDR3 bases are TGCGCCAGTACACTCGGGGGAGGTGAGCAGTTCTTC. The variable domain in full, completed from reference TRBV5-1 and TRBJ2-1, reads KAGVTQTPRYLIKTRGQQVTLSCSPISGHRSVSWYQQTPGQGLQFLFEYFSETQRNKGNFPGRFSGRQFSNSRSEMNVSTLELGDSALYLCASTLGGGEQFFGPGTRLTVL.

This clone occurred once. The CDR3 coding sequence is TGTGCCAGCAGCTTAGGACCCGGGCGGCATCAGCCCCAGCATTTT. Its translation: CASSLGPGRHQPQHF. The chain joins TRBV7-2 to TRBJ1-5; D uncertain. Trimming cost V 1 base and J 5 bases, with 12 bases left between them. The CDR3 loop spans 15 amino acids. Germline values: CDR1 SGHTA, CDR2 FQGNSA.

The genes are TRBV15 and TRBJ1-1; D gene unclear. V lost 4 bases and J lost 1, with 16 bases in between. The CDR3 loop spans 16 amino acids. Germline V gene sequence: CDR1 LNHNV, CDR2 YYDKDF (reference sequence). The CDR3 protein is CATSTSGNRGNTEAFF. CDR3 bases: TGTGCCACCAGCACCTCAGGCAACAGAGGGAACACTGAAGCTTTCTTT.

The chain is built from TRBV6-5 and TRBJ1-5, with 10 bases identical to TRBD1. The CDR3 spans 13 residues. Germline-derived CDR1 and CDR2 are MNHEY and SVGAGI. The V and J ends lost 4 bases and 7 bases, in that order; junction bases with no gene match: 1. CDR3 region: CASSSDRGQPQHF. CDR3 in DNA: TGTGCCAGCAGTTCGGACAGGGGGCAGCCCCAGCATTTT.

A few counts support this clone. The chain links TRBV7-2 to TRBJ1-2; D is unresolved. Deletions cut 5 bases from V and 8 bases from J, with 21 bases between. There are 15 residues in the CDR3. Per the germline V gene, CDR1 is SGHTA and CDR2 is FQGNSA. The CDR3 is CASSPGVGEDPGYTF. In DNA, the CDR3 is TGTGCCAGCAGCCCCGGCGTCGGGGAGGATCCGGGCTACACCTTC.

V is TRBV30 and J is TRBJ2-7; 7 bases line up with TRBD2. J lost 0 bases, V lost 0 bases, and 2 bases had no gene match. Germline CDR1 is GTSNPN and CDR2 is SVGIG (reference sequence). The CDR3 covers 14 residues. The DNA of the CDR3 is TGTGCCTGGAGTGTAGGGACTAACTCCTACGAGCAGTACTTC. Translated: CAWSVGTNSYEQYF.

In DNA, the CDR3 is TGCGCCAGCAGGAAAGTTTTTAGCTCCTACAATGAGCAGTTCTTC. It is translated as CASRKVFSSYNEQFF. The genes are TRBV5-1 and TRBJ2-1; unclear D gene. V was trimmed by 5 bases and J by 0 bases, leaving 12 bases between them. Germline V lookup: CDR1 SGHRS, CDR2 YFSETQ. This CDR3 is built from 15 residues. The variable domain in full, with the rest retrieved from reference TRBV5-1 and TRBJ2-1, is KAGVTQTPRYLIKTRGQQVTLSCSPISGHRSVSWYQQTPGQGLQFLFEYFSETQRNKGNFPGRFSGRQFSNSRSEMNVSTLELGDSALYLCASRKVFSSYNEQFFGPGTRLTVL.